A selection of T cell receptor beta chains follows, all from one sample in a study of regulatory T cells in long-lasting Graves disease. MiXCR was run by TCRdb on the multiplex PCR reads, yielding one entry per CDR3 protein. Of over 350,000 distinct CDR3 sequences in the sample, 20% to 25% are singletons; the top ten hold about 20%. The material sequenced was peripheral blood mononuclear cells (PBMCs), taken when the disease was refractory, from a patient treated with antithyroid drugs. These receptors all come from a female donor with Graves disease. The CDR3 runs from the conserved cysteine through the conserved F or W. The D gene is left open where the match is weak. The size of a clone is reported for some rows only, either as once, few or many, or as a class for expanded clones.

J gene | D gene | clone size | V gene | CDR3 DNA | CDR3 protein
TRBJ2-7 | . | many | TRBV12-3/TRBV12-4 | TGTGCCAGCAGTCCCGGAGGGGCCGTCTACGAGCAGTACTTC | CASSPGGAVYEQYF
TRBJ1-1 | . | many | TRBV5-1 | TGCGCCAGCAGCTTGGAGGGGAGGACGAACACTGAAGCTTTCTTT | CASSLEGRTNTEAFF
TRBJ2-7 | . | . | TRBV4-3 | TGCGCCAGCAGCCAAGATCGGGGGTGGGAGCAGTACTTC | CASSQDRGWEQYF
TRBJ1-2 | . | many | TRBV11-2 | TGTGCCAGCAGCCTCACCGAGGGCTGGGGCTACTATGGCTACACCTTC | CASSLTEGWGYYGYTF
TRBJ2-7 | TRBD2 | many | TRBV12-3/TRBV12-4 | TGTGCCAGCAGTTTAGTCGCTAGCGGCACCTTCGAGCAGTACTTC | CASSLVASGTFEQYF
TRBJ2-3 | TRBD1 | . | TRBV5-1 | TGCGCCAGCAGCCGTACACAGGGGCAAGGATCAGATACGCAGTATTTT | CASSRTQGQGSDTQYF
TRBJ1-5 | TRBD1 | . | TRBV28 | TGTGCCACCTCGGACAGGGTATATAGCAATCAGCCCCAGCATTTT | CATSDRVYSNQPQHF
TRBJ1-1 | . | many | TRBV12-5 | TGTGCTAGTGGTTTGGTTCTGGGGGGGGCAAACACTGAAGCTTTCTTT | CASGLVLGGANTEAFF
TRBJ2-2 | TRBD2 | . | TRBV15 | TGTGCCACCAGCAGCATACCCGGGGGGACTAGCGGAACCGGGGAGCTGTTTTTT | CATSSIPGGTSGTGELFF
TRBJ2-5 | TRBD1 | many | TRBV2 | TGTGCCAGCAGTCGTCTACAGGGGGAGACCCAGTACTTC | CASSRLQGETQYF
TRBJ1-2 | . | . | TRBV7-2 | TGTGCCAGACGAAGGGGGGCCTATGGCTACACCTTC | CARRRGAYGYTF
TRBJ2-7 | . | many | TRBV7-2 | TGTGCCAGCAGCTTAGGGGGGCGCGAGCAGTACTTC | CASSLGGREQYF
TRBJ2-3 | . | few | TRBV7-2 | TGTGCCAGCAGCTTACGGCGGGGCAGGGCTGGGGGCACAGATACGCAGTATTTT | CASSLRRGRAGGTDTQYF
TRBJ2-3 | TRBD2 | . | TRBV20-1 | TGCAGTGCTAGAACAAACACAGAGCGGGGTAGCACAGATACGCAGTATTTT | CSARTNTERGSTDTQYF
TRBJ2-7 | . | many | TRBV11-2 | TGTGCCAGCGGAGTTACCCCCCTCTCCTACGAGCAGTACTTC | CASGVTPLSYEQYF
TRBJ2-5 | TRBD1 | many | TRBV6-5 | TGTGCCAGCAGTTGGACAGGGGGCGGGGAGACCCAGTACTTC | CASSWTGGGETQYF
TRBJ2-7 | . | many | TRBV28 | TGTGCCAGCCGAGTTTCCGAGGGTAACGAGCAGTACTTC | CASRVSEGNEQYF
TRBJ2-7 | . | . | TRBV5-4 | TGTGCCAGCAGCGTCGGGGTAGGGAACGAGCAGTACTTC | CASSVGVGNEQYF
TRBJ2-5 | TRBD2 | many | TRBV28 | TGTGCCAGCAGCCCTTTTGAGACTAGCGGGTACCAAGAGACCCAGTACTTC | CASSPFETSGYQETQYF
TRBJ1-2 | . | once | TRBV4-1 | TGCGCCAGCAGCCTGTCCGGCGGGACCGCGAACTATGGCTACACCTTC | CASSLSGGTANYGYTF
TRBJ2-7 | . | . | TRBV7-9 | TGTGCCAGCAGCTTAGACTCAGGGGCCCACGAGCAGTACTTC | CASSLDSGAHEQYF
TRBJ1-5 | . | . | TRBV15 | TGTGCCACCAGCAGTAATTTGGAGGGGTGGTATGAGCCCCAGCATTTT | CATSSNLEGWYEPQHF
TRBJ1-2 | TRBD1 | . | TRBV28 | TGTGCCAGCAGTCAGACAGGGTCGGGCTACACCTTC | CASSQTGSGYTF
TRBJ1-1 | . | many | TRBV19 | TGTGCCAGTAAAGGAACCCCACCCGTCTCGGGCGCTGAAGCTTTCTTT | CASKGTPPVSGAEAFF
TRBJ2-5 | TRBD1 | many | TRBV20-1 | TGCAGTGCTCCAAGGACAGGGGGAGAGACCCAGTACTTC | CSAPRTGGETQYF
TRBJ2-7 | TRBD2 | . | TRBV19 | TGTGCCAGTAGTAGGGTAGCGGGAGTCTCCTACGAGCAGTACTTC | CASSRVAGVSYEQYF
TRBJ1-2 | . | many | TRBV27 | TGTGCCACCCAAGGACAGAACGATGGCTACACCTTC | CATQGQNDGYTF
TRBJ2-7 | . | . | TRBV20-1 | TGCAGTGCATCAGGCGGGGCCAGCTCCTACGAGCAGTACTTC | CSASGGASSYEQYF
TRBJ2-1 | . | . | TRBV7-8 | TGTGCCAGCAGCCGACCCGGGGGGCGGAACCCCAATGAGCAGTTCTTC | CASSRPGGRNPNEQFF
TRBJ2-7 | . | few | TRBV4-1 | TGCGCCAGCAGCCAAGATTTGGACAGCAGCTCCTACGAGCAGTACTTC | CASSQDLDSSSYEQYF
TRBJ2-7 | TRBD1 | many | TRBV20-1 | TGCAGTGCTTTAACTCGGACAGGCGACGAGCAGTACTTC | CSALTRTGDEQYF
TRBJ1-1 | . | . | TRBV2 | TGTGCCAGCACTCTGCAAAACACTGAAGCTTTCTTT | CASTLQNTEAFF
TRBJ2-5 | . | many | TRBV20-1 | TGCAGTGCTAGAGTACCGGGGTTGGAGACCCAGTACTTC | CSARVPGLETQYF
TRBJ1-2 | . | . | TRBV10-2 | TGCGCCAGCAGTGAGAGTGAAGGGGGGAACTATGGCTACACCTTC | CASSESEGGNYGYTF